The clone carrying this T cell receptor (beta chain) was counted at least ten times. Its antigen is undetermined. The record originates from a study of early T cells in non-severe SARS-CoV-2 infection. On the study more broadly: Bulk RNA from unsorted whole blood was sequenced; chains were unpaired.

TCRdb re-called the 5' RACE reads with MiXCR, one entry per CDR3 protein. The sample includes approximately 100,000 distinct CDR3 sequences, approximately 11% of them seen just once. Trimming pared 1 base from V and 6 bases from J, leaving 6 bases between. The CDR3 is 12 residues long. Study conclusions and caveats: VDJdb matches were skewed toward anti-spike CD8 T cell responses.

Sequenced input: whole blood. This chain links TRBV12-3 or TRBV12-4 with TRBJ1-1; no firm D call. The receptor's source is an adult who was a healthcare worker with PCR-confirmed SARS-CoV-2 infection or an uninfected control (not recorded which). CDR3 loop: CASSLGVPEAFF. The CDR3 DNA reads TGTGCCAGCAGTTTAGGGGTGCCTGAAGCTTTCTTT.